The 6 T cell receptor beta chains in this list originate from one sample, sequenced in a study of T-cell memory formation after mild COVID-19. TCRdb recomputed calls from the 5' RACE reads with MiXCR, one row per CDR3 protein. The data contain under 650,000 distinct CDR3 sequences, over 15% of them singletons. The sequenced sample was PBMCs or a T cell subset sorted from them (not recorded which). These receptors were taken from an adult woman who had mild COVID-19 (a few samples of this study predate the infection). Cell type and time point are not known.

This CDR3 reads CASSLTGMGEGTEAFF. The CDR3 coding sequence is TGTGCCAGCAGTCTGACAGGGATGGGTGAAGGCACTGAAGCTTTCTTT. This sequence joins TRBV7-3 and TRBJ1-1; TRBD1 matches 7 bases. This CDR3 is built from 16 residues. The V segment lost 6 bases and the J segment 4 bases; nucleotides outside the gene matches: 14. Germline CDR1 SGHTA, CDR2 FQGTGA.

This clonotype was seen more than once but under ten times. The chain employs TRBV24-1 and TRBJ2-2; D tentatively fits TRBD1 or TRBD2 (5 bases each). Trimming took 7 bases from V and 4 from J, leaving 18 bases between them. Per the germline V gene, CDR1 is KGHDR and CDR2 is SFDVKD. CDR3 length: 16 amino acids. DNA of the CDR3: TGTGCCACCAGCCCCCAAGGGGAGACAGTCACCGGGGAGCTGTTTTTT. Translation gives CATSPQGETVTGELFF.

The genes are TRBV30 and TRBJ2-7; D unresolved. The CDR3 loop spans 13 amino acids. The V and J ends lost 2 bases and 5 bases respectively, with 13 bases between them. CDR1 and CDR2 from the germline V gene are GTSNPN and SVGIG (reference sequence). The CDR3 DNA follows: TGTGCCTGGAGTCTGTCGATCCTTCACGAGCAGTACTTC. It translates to CAWSLSILHEQYF. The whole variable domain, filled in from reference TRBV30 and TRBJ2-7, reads SQTIHQWPATLVQPVGSPLSLECTVEGTSNPNLYWYRQAAGRGLQLLFYSVGIGQISSEVPQNLSASRPQDRQFILSSKKLLLSDSGFYLCAWSLSILHEQYFGPGTRLTVT.

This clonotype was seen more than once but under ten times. CDR3 amino acids: CASSEAGRSLYGYTF. CDR3 DNA: TGTGCCAGCAGCGAGGCGGGGAGGTCCCTCTATGGCTACACCTTC. The J gene is TRBJ1-2, the V gene TRBV5-5; D is unresolved. The CDR3 has 15 residues. Per the germline V gene, CDR1 is SGHKS and CDR2 is YYEKEE (reference sequence). Trimming took 4 bases from V and 4 from J, leaving 17 bases between them.

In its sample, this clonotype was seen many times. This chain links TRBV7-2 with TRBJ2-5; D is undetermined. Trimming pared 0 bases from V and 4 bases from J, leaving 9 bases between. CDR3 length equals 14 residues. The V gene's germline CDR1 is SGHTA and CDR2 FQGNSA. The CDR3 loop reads CASSLANPVETQYF. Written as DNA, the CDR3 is TGTGCCAGCAGCTTAGCGAACCCAGTAGAGACCCAGTACTTC. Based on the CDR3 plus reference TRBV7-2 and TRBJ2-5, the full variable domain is GAGVSQSPSNKVTEKGKDVELRCDPISGHTALYWYRQSLGQGLEFLIYFQGNSAPDKSGLPSDRFSAERTGGSVSTLTIQRTQQEDSAVYLCASSLANPVETQYFGPGTRLLVL.

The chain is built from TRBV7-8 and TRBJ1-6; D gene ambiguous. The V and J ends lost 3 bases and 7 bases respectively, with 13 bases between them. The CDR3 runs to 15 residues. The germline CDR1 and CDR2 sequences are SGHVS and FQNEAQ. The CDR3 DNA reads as TGTGCCAGCAGCTTGGGGTTACCAGCCAATTCACCCCTCCACTTT. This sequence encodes CASSLGLPANSPLHF.